This T cell receptor (beta chain) is drawn from a study of T-cell reconstitution after alpha-beta-depleted transplantation in children. CDR1 and CDR2 (germline): DFQATT, SNEGSKA (reference sequence). V was clipped by 5 bases and J by 1 base; unmatched bases: 7. This CDR3 has 15 amino acids. A library of TCRbeta sequences, prepared with unique molecular identifiers, was generated. TCRdb re-called the PCR reads through MiXCR, storing one row per CDR3 protein. The table shows hundreds of thousands of distinct CDR3 sequences, with approximately 13% occurring only once. The source is a human donor who donated a stem cell graft to a child with combined immunodeficiency. V usage is TRBV20-1 and J usage is TRBJ1-4; 7 nucleotides match TRBD1. The material sequenced was PBMCs from the stem cell graft donor, taken from the stem cell graft. The DNA for the CDR3 is TGCAGTGCTGGTGGGGGACAGCGAACTAATGAAAAACTGTTTTTT. Translation: CSAGGGQRTNEKLFF.